Following are 27 T cell receptor beta chains from one sample sequenced in a study of blood T cell repertoires in COVID-19. Only in-frame clones appear in the TCRdb table, and some are missing; sequencing was by immunoSEQ multiplex PCR. Of 150,000 to 170,000 clones listed, approximately 85% are singletons. The source material was peripheral blood. Source of these receptors: a man aged 55-75 years with COVID-19, enrolled during active disease.

V usage is TRBV5-1 and J usage is TRBJ2-2; D uncertain. Germline CDR1 reads SGHRS; CDR2 reads YFSETQ. V was trimmed by 0 bases and J by 0 bases, leaving 6 bases between them. The CDR3 contains 15 residues. The CDR3 DNA reads TGCGCCAGCAGCTTGGAGCAACCGAACACCGGGGAGCTGTTTTTT. It is translated as CASSLEQPNTGELFF. The full variable domain, with the rest looked up from reference TRBV5-1 and TRBJ2-2, is KAGVTQTPRYLIKTRGQQVTLSCSPISGHRSVSWYQQTPGQGLQFLFEYFSETQRNKGNFPGRFSGRQFSNSRSEMNVSTLELGDSALYLCASSLEQPNTGELFFGEGSRLTVL.

In DNA, the CDR3 is TGTGCCAGCAGCTTACACGGGGGGGTCGGCCGTGGAGCTTTCTTT. It encodes CASSLHGGVGRGAFF. The chain is built from TRBV7-2 and TRBJ1-1; the D gene is possibly TRBD1 (5 bases). Germline CDR1 SGHTA, CDR2 FQGNSA. The CDR3 runs to 15 residues. The V end was cut by 2 bases, the J end by 10 bases, with 20 bases between.

This chain joins TRBV12-3 or TRBV12-4 and TRBJ2-1; 14 bases are shared with TRBD2. The CDR3 contains 13 residues. V gave up 3 bases and J gave up 15 bases; unmatched junction bases: 4. The CDR3 DNA reads as TGTGCCAGCAGTTTGGGACTAGCGGGAGTTGTGTTCTTC. It codes for CASSLGLAGVVFF.

Only one count was recorded for this clone. The rearrangement joins TRBV6-6 to TRBJ1-2; TRBD1 is a possible D gene (6 bases). Germline lookup yields CDR1 MNHNY and CDR2 SVGAGI (reference sequence). CDR3 size: 16 residues. V was clipped by 5 bases and J by 0 bases, with 16 bases between them. CDR3 in amino acids: CASSRSGTQTNYGYTF. The CDR3 DNA reads as TGTGCCAGCAGTCGATCCGGGACACAGACTAACTATGGCTACACCTTC.

Only a few counts were recorded for this clone. The J gene is TRBJ1-1, the V gene TRBV6-2 or TRBV6-3, with a weak D call TRBD1 (6 bases). V was pared by 0 bases and J by 0 bases, with 11 bases between. Germline loops: CDR1 MNHEY, CDR2 SVGEGT. The CDR3 consists of 16 residues. DNA for the CDR3: TGTGCCAGCAGTTACTCGGGGGGGCGGATGAACACTGAAGCTTTCTTT. The encoded protein is CASSYSGGRMNTEAFF.

The chain has TRBV30 and TRBJ2-3, with TRBD2 matching over 7 bases. The V gene end was trimmed by 0 bases and the J gene end by 0 bases; junction bases not matched to a gene: 12. This CDR3 has 18 residues. CDR1 and CDR2 from the germline V gene are GTSNPN and SVGIG (reference sequence). Here the CDR3 reads CAWSVGGRYSISTDTQYF. DNA of the CDR3: TGTGCCTGGAGTGTGGGCGGGAGATACTCCATTAGCACAGATACGCAGTATTTT. The full variable domain, its missing parts supplied by reference TRBV30 and TRBJ2-3, is SQTIHQWPATLVQPVGSPLSLECTVEGTSNPNLYWYRQAAGRGLQLLFYSVGIGQISSEVPQNLSASRPQDRQFILSSKKLLLSDSGFYLCAWSVGGRYSISTDTQYFGPGTRLTVL.

V usage is TRBV6-2 or TRBV6-3 and J usage is TRBJ1-4, with D hard to call. This CDR3 has 16 residues. The germline V and J ends were trimmed by 2 bases and 7 bases, with 17 bases remaining between them. Looked up from germline, CDR1 is MNHEY and CDR2 is SVGEGT. DNA of the CDR3: TGTGCCAGCAGTTACCCCCCCGGCGGAGTGAGTGAAAAACTGTTTTTT. The encoded protein is CASSYPPGGVSEKLFF.

This rearrangement joins TRBV2 to TRBJ2-3; a possible D gene is TRBD2 (6 bases). Germline V gives CDR1 SNHLY, CDR2 FYNNEI. Trimming took 4 bases from V and 2 from J, leaving 13 bases between them. The CDR3 consists of 15 residues. The CDR3 DNA sequence: TGTGCCAGCAGTGGGGACTGGCGCATCACAGATACGCAGTATTTT. Translated, it gives CASSGDWRITDTQYF.

This rearrangement joins TRBV20-1 to TRBJ1-6, with 7 bases matching TRBD1. CDR1 is DFQATT and CDR2 is SNEGSKA in the germline V gene (reference sequence). The CDR3 spans 12 residues. V gave up 3 bases and J gave up 10 bases; unmatched junction bases: 3. The CDR3 nucleotides read TGCAGTGCTAGTACAGGGGACTCACCCCTCCACTTT. This codes for CSASTGDSPLHF.

V is TRBV11-2 and J is TRBJ2-7, with 7 bases matching TRBD1. The CDR3 has 14 amino acids. J lost 2 bases, V lost 0 bases, and 1 base had no gene match. In germline, CDR1 is SGHAT, CDR2 FQNNGV. DNA of the CDR3: TGTGCCAGCAGCTTAGAACAGGGGACCTACGAGCAGTACTTC. This sequence encodes CASSLEQGTYEQYF.

V gene TRBV10-3 combines with J gene TRBJ2-7; D is unclear. Trimming took off 10 bases at V and 4 bases at J, with 14 bases between the two ends. CDR1 is ENHRY, CDR2 SYGVKD, per germline. CDR3 length equals 12 residues. The CDR3 bases are TGTGCCACCCAGGAAGGCATGTACGAGCAGTACTTC. It translates to CATQEGMYEQYF.

This clone has only one observation. This sequence joins TRBV7-9 and TRBJ1-1; a weak D match, TRBD1 (6 bases). The CDR3 extends over 14 amino acids. Germline assignment: CDR1 SEHNR and CDR2 FQNEAQ (reference sequence). V was cut by 7 bases and J by 4 bases, with 16 bases left in between. CDR3 in amino acids: CASTWGLVGTEAFF. CDR3 DNA sequence: TGTGCCAGCACCTGGGGGCTGGTGGGCACTGAAGCTTTCTTT.

V is TRBV7-9 and J is TRBJ1-2; D might be TRBD1 (5 bases). Per germline, CDR1 SEHNR and CDR2 FQNEAQ (reference sequence). The V end lost 4 bases, the J end lost 2 bases, and 11 bases lay between the germline ends. The CDR3 consists of 14 residues. The CDR3 protein is CASSSLQGNYGYTF. CDR3 nucleotide sequence: TGTGCCAGCAGCTCTCTCCAGGGAAACTATGGCTACACCTTC.

The J gene is TRBJ1-1, the V gene TRBV28, with D possibly matching TRBD1 (6 bases). The V gene's germline CDR1 is MDHEN and CDR2 SYDVKM. V shed 5 bases and J shed 5 bases, with 30 bases lying between them. CDR3 size: 19 residues. For the CDR3, the DNA is TGTGCCAGCAGTCCGGCCTACGGGACATCAATCGGGCAGGGGACTGAAGCTTTCTTT. Translation: CASSPAYGTSIGQGTEAFF.

In DNA form, the CDR3 reads TGCGCCAGCGGGACAGGGGGCGCGAGGGGCTACACCTTC. Its translation is CASGTGGARGYTF. The chain joins TRBV5-1 to TRBJ1-2; the match to TRBD1 covers 12 bases. CDR1 SGHRS and CDR2 YFSETQ come from the germline V gene. This CDR3 has 13 residues. The trim removed 7 bases at V and 8 bases at J, leaving 6 bases unmatched.

This chain links TRBV30 with TRBJ2-5; tentatively, D is TRBD1 (6 bases). Germline values: CDR1 GTSNPN, CDR2 SVGIG (reference sequence). Trimming took off 0 bases at V and 5 bases at J, with 13 bases between the two ends. The CDR3 runs to 14 residues. Written as DNA, the CDR3 is TGTGCCTGGAGTGTGTCAGGGGCTAGCGAGACCCAGTACTTC. Its translation is CAWSVSGASETQYF.

The V and J genes are TRBV29-1 and TRBJ1-4; D perhaps matches TRBD1 (5 bases). CDR1 is SQVTM and CDR2 is ANQGSEA in the germline V gene. CDR3 length equals 13 residues. Deletions cut 4 bases from V and 3 bases from J, with 9 bases between. The CDR3 loop is CSVAEGSNEKLFF. CDR3 DNA sequence: TGCAGCGTTGCGGAGGGGTCTAATGAAAAACTGTTTTTT.

The chain joins TRBV6-5 to TRBJ2-7, with 7 bases lining up with TRBD1. From germline, CDR1 is MNHEY and CDR2 SVGAGI. Losses at the gene ends were 3 bases for V and 6 bases for J; bases not matched to a gene: 11. CDR3 size: 15 residues. CDR3 in amino acids: CASSYKRQGPGEQYF. DNA for the CDR3: TGTGCCAGCAGTTATAAGCGACAGGGCCCAGGCGAGCAGTACTTC.

This clone has a handful of counts. V and J are TRBV7-2 and TRBJ1-5, with unresolved D. Trimming removed 1 base from V and 5 bases from J, with 6 bases in between. The CDR3 runs 13 residues. Per the germline V gene, CDR1 is SGHTA and CDR2 is FQGNSA. In DNA form, the CDR3 reads TGTGCCAGCAGCTTAGTGGAGGATCAGCCCCAGCATTTT. Amino acid sequence: CASSLVEDQPQHF.

The chain couples TRBV9 to TRBJ2-5; 11 bases align to TRBD2. The CDR3 totals 16 residues. Germline V gives CDR1 SGDLS, CDR2 YYNGEE. V lost 4 bases to trimming and J lost 4 bases; unmatched junction nucleotides: 9. CDR3 nucleotides: TGTGCCAGCAGCCCGGGGGTAGCGGGGGGGTCAGAGACCCAGTACTTC. Its translation is CASSPGVAGGSETQYF.

The chain has TRBV7-3 and TRBJ2-3; 8 bases line up with TRBD2. The CDR3 runs to 16 residues. V shed 2 bases and J 3 bases; nucleotides not matched to a gene: 7. Per germline, CDR1 SGHTA and CDR2 FQGTGA. CDR3 DNA: TGTGCCAGCAGCTTAGTAGTAGCGGGGCCGACAGATACGCAGTATTTT. It codes for CASSLVVAGPTDTQYF.

J is TRBJ2-1 and V is TRBV4-3; 8 nucleotides align to TRBD2. This CDR3 spans 17 amino acids. Germline loops: CDR1 LGHNA, CDR2 YSLEER. The J segment lost 9 bases and the V segment lost 1 base, leaving 14 bases of the junction unmatched. The CDR3 region is CASSQAASGSISGEQFF. The CDR3 bases are TGCGCCAGCAGCCAAGCCGCAAGCGGGAGCATCTCTGGTGAGCAGTTCTTC.

V and J are TRBV20-1 and TRBJ1-4; D might be TRBD1 (5 bases). Germline lookup yields CDR1 DFQATT and CDR2 SNEGSKA (reference sequence). Trimming took off 3 bases at V and 1 base at J, with 12 bases between the two ends. The CDR3 runs to 15 residues. CDR3 sequence reads: CSASLTGGTNEKLFF. DNA for the CDR3: TGCAGTGCTAGTCTGACGGGGGGAACTAATGAAAAACTGTTTTTT.

The rearrangement links TRBV10-3 to TRBJ2-7; 8 nucleotides line up with TRBD1. V trimming: 7 bases; J trimming: 3 bases; junction bases outside the gene matches: 8. This CDR3 is built from 14 residues. The germline V gene encodes CDR1 ENHRY and CDR2 SYGVKD. CDR3 nucleotide sequence: TGTGCCATCACATCGACAGGGGAAGGCTACGAGCAGTACTTC. Its protein product is CAITSTGEGYEQYF.

This clone was counted once. A read error may account for a junction end that differs from germline. V gene TRBV13 combines with J gene TRBJ2-3, with TRBD2 matching 9 bases. CDR3 length: 14 residues. Germline V lookup: CDR1 PRHDT, CDR2 FYEKMQ (reference sequence). This CDR3 is CASSLGLATDTQYF. Here the CDR3 DNA reads TGTGCCAGCAGTTTAGGACTAGCGACAGATACGCAGTATTTT.

This chain links TRBV5-4 with TRBJ2-3; D unresolved. The CDR3 has 13 amino acids. Germline V gives CDR1 SGHNT, CDR2 YYREEE (reference sequence). Trimming took off 3 bases at V and 3 bases at J, with 8 bases between the two ends. The CDR3 spells CASSSTWTDTQYF. CDR3 coding DNA: TGTGCCAGCAGCTCTACCTGGACAGATACGCAGTATTTT.

The chain uses TRBV14 and TRBJ1-2; TRBD1 matches at 9 bases. CDR3 size: 15 residues. Germline assignment: CDR1 SGHDN and CDR2 FVKESK. The V segment lost 4 bases and the J segment 4 bases; nucleotides outside the gene matches: 7. CDR3 DNA: TGTGCCAGCAGCCCAGGGACAGGGCTGTCCTATGGCTACACCTTC. Amino acid sequence: CASSPGTGLSYGYTF.